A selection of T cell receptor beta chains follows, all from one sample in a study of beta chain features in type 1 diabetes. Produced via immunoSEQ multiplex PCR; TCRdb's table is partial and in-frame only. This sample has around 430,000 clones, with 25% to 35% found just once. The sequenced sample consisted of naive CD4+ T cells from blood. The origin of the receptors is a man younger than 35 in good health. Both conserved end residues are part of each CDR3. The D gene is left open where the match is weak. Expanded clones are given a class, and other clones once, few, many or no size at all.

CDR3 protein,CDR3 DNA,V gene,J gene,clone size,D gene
CSVENRSGELFF,TGCAGCGTTGAAAACAGGTCCGGGGAGCTGTTTTTT,TRBV29-1,TRBJ2-2,few,NA
CASSGLRQETQYF,TGTGCCAGCAGTGGACTGCGTCAAGAGACCCAGTACTTC,TRBV2,TRBJ2-5,few,NA
CASITSGGYEQYF,TGTGCCAGCATTACTAGCGGGGGCTACGAGCAGTACTTC,TRBV7-9,TRBJ2-7,NA,TRBD2
CSVEGRASGSSDTQYF,TGCAGCGTTGAAGGTCGGGCTAGCGGGAGTTCAGATACGCAGTATTTT,TRBV29-1,TRBJ2-3,NA,TRBD2
CAWSQTSGLGKHF,TGTGCCTGGAGTCAAACATCCGGACTTGGGAAACATTTT,TRBV30,TRBJ1-5,NA,NA
CASSFWAPNEQFF,TGTGCCAGCAGCTTCTGGGCTCCTAATGAGCAGTTCTTC,TRBV7-2,TRBJ2-1,few,NA
CSVGQGLYEQYF,TGCAGCGTTGGTCAGGGACTCTACGAGCAGTACTTC,TRBV29-1,TRBJ2-7,NA,NA
CASRKTGIAGEQFF,TGTGCCAGCAGGAAGACAGGGATAGCGGGTGAGCAGTTCTTC,TRBV6-6,TRBJ2-1,few,NA
CASSPGDRSSYNEQFF,TGTGCCAGCTCACCTGGGGACAGGAGCTCCTACAATGAGCAGTTCTTC,TRBV18,TRBJ2-1,few,TRBD1
CASSGRQSTDTQYF,TGTGCCAGCAGTGGTAGACAGAGCACAGATACGCAGTATTTT,TRBV2,TRBJ2-3,NA,NA
CASSEGKDRNTEAFF,TGTGCCAGCAGTGAAGGAAAGGACAGGAACACTGAAGCTTTCTTT,TRBV2,TRBJ1-1,few,NA
CSAYRGQETQYF,TGCAGCGCTTACCGGGGCCAAGAGACCCAGTACTTC,TRBV29-1,TRBJ2-5,NA,NA
CASSLVEGKQYF,TGTGCCAGCAGCTTAGTGGAGGGGAAGCAGTACTTC,TRBV7-9,TRBJ2-7,few,NA
CSAGVGRVTEAFF,TGCAGCGCCGGGGTTGGGCGCGTGACTGAAGCTTTCTTT,TRBV29-1,TRBJ1-1,NA,NA
CASSLSGRARNEQFF,TGCGCCAGCAGCCTTAGCGGGAGGGCCCGCAATGAGCAGTTCTTC,TRBV4-3,TRBJ2-1,NA,TRBD2
CAWETGANYGYTF,TGTGCCTGGGAGACAGGGGCGAACTATGGCTACACCTTC,TRBV30,TRBJ1-2,NA,TRBD1
CASSSGTYNEQFF,TGTGCCAGCAGCTCCGGGACCTACAATGAGCAGTTCTTC,TRBV7-6,TRBJ2-1,NA,NA
CASSLDGSELFF,TGTGCCAGCAGCTTAGACGGCTCGGAACTGTTTTTT,TRBV7-9,TRBJ1-4,NA,NA
CASSEEWGQGVGETQYF,TGTGCCAGCAGTGAAGAGTGGGGACAGGGAGTCGGGGAGACCCAGTACTTC,TRBV6-1,TRBJ2-5,NA,TRBD1
CATSSGISGANVLTF,TGTGCCACCAGCAGTGGGATCTCTGGGGCCAACGTCCTGACTTTC,TRBV15,TRBJ2-6,NA,NA